This T cell receptor beta chain comes out of a study of graft-versus-host responses after intestinal transplantation. Study background: Transplant recipients had multivisceral, liver-intestinal, or isolated intestinal grafts. Induction using anti-thymocyte globulin, followed by tacrolimus and steroids for two to three years, was given to all recipients. Findings and limits, study-wide: Early post-transplant declines in HvG were associated with peak levels of circulating GvH clones. Detection of GvH clones occurred in recipient marrow, and some had their first appearance in ileum or blood.

Generated by immunoSEQ multiplex PCR, the TCRdb table keeps only in-frame clones and is missing some. The data hold some 62,000 clones, with more than 85% observed a single time. The germline gives CDR1 SNHLY, CDR2 FYNNEI. The V gene end was trimmed by 7 bases and the J gene end by 0 bases; junction bases not matched to a gene: 4. The CDR3 loop spans 15 amino acids. Of note for this clone: The antigen is unknown.

This TCR came from a human donor who was the organ donor for an intestinal transplant. The material was unstimulated CD8+ T cells sorted from spleen or lymph node cells, obtained before transplant. This rearrangement joins TRBV2 to TRBJ2-3; TRBD2 matches at 10 bases. The DNA of the CDR3 is TGTGCCAGCATGGGACTAGCGCCTAGCACAGATACGCAGTATTTT. Amino acids: CASMGLAPSTDTQYF. Variable domain in full (rest from reference TRBV2 and TRBJ2-3): EPEVTQTPSHQVTQMGQEVILRCVPISNHLYFYWYRQILGQKVEFLVSFYNNEISEKSEIFDDQFSVERPDGSNFTLKIRSTKLEDSAMYFCASMGLAPSTDTQYFGPGTRLTVL.